The source of this T cell receptor beta chain is a study of blood T cell repertoires in COVID-19 (dated by TCRdb to about 2020). In the study overall: Collaborator samples came from the United States, Italy and Spain and covered acute and convalescent phases of COVID-19. The sample metadata nearly always contained a de-identified subject ID, COVID-19 status, age in years and sex. Samples came from the ongoing ImmuneRACE study (first 160 participants) plus 1,254 subjects from 6 global collaborators. Where available, HLA class I and class II types were taken from metadata supplied by the sample provider and were not determined by assay-based typing. Subjects who had been exposed to COVID-19, were actively infected with it, or had recovered from it provided the deeply sampled blood TCRbeta repertoires that made up the dataset. The repertoires were released in a freely available public database intended as a resource for research on the immune response to SARS-CoV-2. The prospective study material was composed of cDNA or gDNA derived from T cells, B-cell-depleted T cells, or PBMCs. Broad study findings and their caveats: The quantity of clinical and demographic metadata differed by source and by participant and was supplied without curation.

As for this clone: This clone's antigen is unknown. Within one base of it there is no much larger clone, and no base qualities were kept.

Via the germline V gene, CDR1 is KGHDR and CDR2 SFDVKD. V was cut back by 3 bases and J by 3 bases, leaving a gap of 4 bases between them. CDR3 length: 12 amino acids, cysteine to phenylalanine. Kept here is only the CDR3 DNA, which spans 36 bases and is read in frame from base 1. The immunoSEQ Assay, a bias-controlled multiplex PCR, was used to amplify TCRbeta CDR3 regions from genomic DNA. Per the authors' processing: Within the assay, amplification of reference gene primers was used to estimate how many nucleated cells each sample contained. To quantify the absolute abundance of each unique TCRbeta CDR3 rearrangement, sequence reads were collapsed and filtered. For each sample, productive Simpson clonality was calculated as the square root of Simpson's diversity index over productive rearrangements. TCRdb took over this immuneACCESS table, retaining in-frame rearrangements with V and J assigned. Such tables are incomplete; in checked studies, under half of the missing clones stem from an unresolved V gene, and the remainder is unexplained. V and J calls and clone size follow that table, whereas D and trimming were derived from the DNA. Here the sample has 12,000 or so clones; roughly nine tenths occur a single time. Approximately 14% of the sample is in the top ten clones.

Whole blood was collected in K2EDTA tubes by collaborating institutions according to the institutions' own protocols. For TCRbeta analysis, collaborators shipped samples in one of three forms: frozen whole blood, isolated PBMCs, or DNA extracted from either of those sample types. Sequencing was carried out using peripheral blood. The receptor chain draws on TRBV24-1 and TRBJ1-2; no confident D gene assignment can be made. The origin of this receptor is a man between 65 and 85 years old with active COVID-19. The sequenced DNA is TGTGCCACCAGTGATGAGGACTATGGCTACACCTTC. The encoded protein is CATSDEDYGYTF.